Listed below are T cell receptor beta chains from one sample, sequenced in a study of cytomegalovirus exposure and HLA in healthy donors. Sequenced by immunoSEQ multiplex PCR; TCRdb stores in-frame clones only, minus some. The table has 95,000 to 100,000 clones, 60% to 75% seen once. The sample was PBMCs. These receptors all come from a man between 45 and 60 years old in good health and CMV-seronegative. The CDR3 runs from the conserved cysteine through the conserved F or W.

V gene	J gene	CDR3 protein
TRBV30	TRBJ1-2	CAWSKGTANYGYTF
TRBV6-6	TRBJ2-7	CASIQSGRHEQYF
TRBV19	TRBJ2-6	CASSSQGSGANVLTF
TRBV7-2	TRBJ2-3	CASSSDLRGTQYF
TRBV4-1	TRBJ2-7	CASSQESPGSSYEQYF
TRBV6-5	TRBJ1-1	CASNPTGGGNTEAFF
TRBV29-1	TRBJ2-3	CSVESALASGRAGSTDTQYF
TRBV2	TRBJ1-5	CASSPTPFSQPQHF
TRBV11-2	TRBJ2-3	CASSPLRDAQYF
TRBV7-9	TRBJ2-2	CARPGQGGLNTGELFF
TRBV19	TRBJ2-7	CASSITRTGRDEQYF
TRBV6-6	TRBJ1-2	CASSIQGEEGYTF
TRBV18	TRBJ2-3	CASSPGQDTDTQYF
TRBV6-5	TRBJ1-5	CASRRGQTNNQPQHF
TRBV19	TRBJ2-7	CASSISPGYEQYF
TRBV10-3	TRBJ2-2	CATGDYTGELFF